Shown below are 29 T cell receptor beta chains from a single sample sequenced in a study of post-analysis software for immune sequencing data. cDNA libraries for TCR beta contained unique molecular identifiers. Using its own MiXCR run on the PCR reads, TCRdb lists one record per CDR3 protein. Counted here are approximately 460,000 distinct CDR3 sequences, around 40% occurring once; the ten biggest clones make up about 12%. General study results and limits: Four or five TRBV segments occurring more often in patients than controls included TRBV5-6, TRBV5-1 and TRBV20-1.

Their antigen targets remain unknown. Sequenced input: blood. These receptors came from a girl under 18 with multiple sclerosis.

The CDR3 region has the DNA TGCAGTGCTAGAGAACTGCGGGGTGGGCGCAATGAGCAGTTCTTC. Translated: CSARELRGGRNEQFF. The chain joins TRBV20-1 to TRBJ2-1, with D possibly TRBD2 on 6 matching bases. Deletions cut 0 bases from V and 6 bases from J, with 15 bases between. This CDR3 comprises 15 residues. The germline V gene has CDR1 DFQATT and CDR2 SNEGSKA (reference sequence).

This clonotype was picked up a small number of times. The chain recombines TRBV12-3 or TRBV12-4 with TRBJ2-1; TRBD1 is a possible D gene (6 bases). The CDR3 sequence is 13 residues long. V shed 7 bases and J shed 9 bases, with 16 bases lying between them. The CDR3 spells CASILSGVGEQFF. For the CDR3, the DNA is TGTGCCAGCATCCTATCAGGGGTAGGTGAGCAGTTCTTC.

This clonotype was counted only a few times. This rearrangement joins TRBV20-1 to TRBJ2-7; D is possibly TRBD1 (6 bases). V lost 5 bases to trimming and J lost 0 bases, with 11 bases between them. Per germline, CDR1 DFQATT and CDR2 SNEGSKA (reference sequence). This CDR3 is built from 13 residues. The CDR3 is CSAPGGGSYEQYF. Here the CDR3 DNA reads TGCAGTGCTCCTGGGGGCGGCTCCTACGAGCAGTACTTC.

The chain couples TRBV21-1 to TRBJ1-1. TRBV21-1 is listed as a pseudogene. CDR3 length: 17 amino acids. In DNA, the CDR3 is TGTGCCAGCAGCAAAGCATTGGTTCGTCAGAAGGACACTGAAGCTTTCTTT. Translated, it gives CASSKALVRQKDTEAFF.

The chain is built from TRBV29-1 and TRBJ2-7; TRBD2 matches 12 bases. The CDR3 covers 13 residues. The germline CDR1 and CDR2 sequences are SQVTM and ANQGSEA. Trimming at V came to 7 bases and at J to 7 bases, leaving 8 bases not matched to a gene. CDR3: CSALLAGGNEQYF. The CDR3 region has the DNA TGCAGCGCACTACTAGCGGGGGGCAATGAGCAGTACTTC.

With respect to this clonotype: A read error may account for a junction end that differs from germline. This chain links TRBV6-2 or TRBV6-3 with TRBJ2-1; TRBD1 matches at 9 bases. This CDR3 is built from 14 residues. Germline V gene lookup returns CDR1 MNHEY and CDR2 SVGEGT. The CDR3 reads CAGSRLGQGVEQFF. CDR3 in DNA: TGTGCCGGCAGTCGCCTGGGACAGGGTGTTGAGCAGTTCTTC.

The rearrangement joins TRBV6-2 or TRBV6-3 to TRBJ1-1; weak D call: TRBD1 (5 bases). V lost 5 bases, J lost 1 base, and 14 bases lay in between. The germline V gene has CDR1 MNHEY and CDR2 SVGEGT. This CDR3 spans 15 amino acids. The CDR3 DNA sequence: TGTGCCAGCAGTACCAGGGCAGTTGGGAACACTGAAGCTTTCTTT. Its protein product is CASSTRAVGNTEAFF.

This clonotype has just a few counts. The chain is built from TRBV4-3 and TRBJ2-3, with a weak D call TRBD2 (6 bases). Trimming shortened V by 3 bases and J by 2 bases, and 21 bases separated the two germline ends. The CDR3 length is 18 residues. Germline V CDR1 and CDR2: LGHNA, YSLEER. CDR3 DNA sequence: TGCGCCAGCAGCCATGCCTCGGGACTCCTAGCACCCACAGATACGCAGTATTTT. This sequence encodes CASSHASGLLAPTDTQYF.

The genes are TRBV7-8 and TRBJ2-5; D is ambiguous. The J call may be in error: the DNA end matches TRBJ2-7 better. CDR1 SGHVS and CDR2 FQNEAQ come from the germline V gene. The CDR3 consists of 12 residues. CDR3 residues: CASSLDEYEQYF. The CDR3 region has the DNA TGTGCCAGCAGCTTAGACGAATACGAGCAGTACTTC.

This clonotype was counted a few times. The chain carries TRBV20-1 and TRBJ2-5, with TRBD2 matching over 12 bases. Trimming at V came to 3 bases and at J to 11 bases, leaving 13 bases not matched to a gene. The CDR3 has 15 residues. Germline values: CDR1 DFQATT, CDR2 SNEGSKA (reference sequence). For the CDR3, the DNA is TGCAGTGCTAGTCTCTCGACTAGCGGGAGACTTGGGCAGTACTTC. The encoded protein is CSASLSTSGRLGQYF.

This chain joins TRBV6-2 or TRBV6-3 and TRBJ2-3; TRBD1 aligns across 8 bases. The junction had 10 bases not matched to a gene; V was cut back by 5 bases and J by 0 bases. CDR3 length: 17 residues. CDR1 and CDR2 (germline): MNHEY, SVGEGT. CDR3 loop: CASSHRDRRSSTDTQYF. As DNA, the CDR3 is TGTGCCAGCAGTCACCGGGACAGGAGATCTAGCACAGATACGCAGTATTTT.

This clonotype showed up just a few times. This chain links TRBV29-1 with TRBJ2-1, with TRBD2 matching over 7 bases. Germline CDR1 is SQVTM and CDR2 is ANQGSEA. The CDR3 is 13 residues long. Germline trimming cut 6 bases from V and 6 bases from J; bases unmatched to any gene: 8. The CDR3 DNA reads TGCAGCGTCAAGCGGGGAAGGACCAATGAGCAGTTCTTC. This translates into CSVKRGRTNEQFF.

The chain has TRBV4-1 and TRBJ2-7; 14 bases match TRBD2. Germline CDR1 and CDR2: MGHRA and YSYEKL. The length of the CDR3 is 16 residues. The ends lost 5 bases at V and 6 bases at J; junction bases unmatched: 9. CDR3 bases: TGCGCCAGCAGCTCCGCGGGACTAGCGGGAGTGGGCGAGCAGTACTTC. Its translation: CASSSAGLAGVGEQYF.

This clonotype occurred a few times. This sequence joins TRBV7-3 and TRBJ2-1; 8 nucleotides line up with TRBD2. Looked up from germline, CDR1 is SGHTA and CDR2 is FQGTGA. This CDR3 is built from 14 residues. The junction had 5 bases not matched to a gene; V was cut back by 3 bases and J by 7 bases. CDR3 amino acids: CASSLRGGRNEQFF. The CDR3 DNA sequence: TGTGCCAGCAGCTTGAGAGGCGGGAGGAATGAGCAGTTCTTC.

V and J are TRBV29-1 and TRBJ1-2, with TRBD1 matching 10 bases. V shed 5 bases, J shed 4 bases, and the junction held 4 bases outside the gene matches. CDR1 is SQVTM, CDR2 ANQGSEA, per germline. CDR3 length: 13 residues. CDR3 coding DNA: TGCAGCGTTCCCGGGACAGGGGTCTATGGCTACACCTTC. Translated, it gives CSVPGTGVYGYTF.

This clonotype showed up just a few times. This sequence joins TRBV3-1 and TRBJ2-1; D is possibly TRBD2 (5 bases). Per the germline V gene, CDR1 is LGHDT and CDR2 is YNNKEL (reference sequence). V lost 8 bases to trimming and J lost 6 bases, with 17 bases between them. CDR3 length: 14 residues. CDR3 nucleotides: TGTGCCAGCTTACTAGTGGGAGCGGTCAATGAGCAGTTCTTC. As protein: CASLLVGAVNEQFF.

This clonotype was seen more than once but under ten times. The CDR3 coding sequence is TGCGCCAGCAGCTTGGAAGCAGGGTTAGGCTACACCTTC. This gives the protein CASSLEAGLGYTF. The chain carries TRBV5-1 and TRBJ1-2, with D tentatively TRBD1 (5 bases). There are 13 residues in the CDR3. The germline V and J ends were trimmed by 0 bases and 8 bases, with 11 bases remaining between them. Germline CDR1 is SGHRS and CDR2 is YFSETQ.

This clonotype came up many times. CDR3 DNA sequence: TGTGCCAGCAGCCGAGGGACAGGCTACGAGCAGTACTTC. Translating gives CASSRGTGYEQYF. V is TRBV12-3 or TRBV12-4 and J is TRBJ2-7; 8 nucleotides match TRBD1. J was trimmed by 3 bases and V by 6 bases; bases with no gene match: 4. This CDR3 comprises 13 residues.

The CDR3 DNA is TGTGCCACCAGTGACGGTCGGGAGACCCAGTACTTC. The encoded protein is CATSDGRETQYF. The chain carries TRBV24-1 and TRBJ2-5; unclear D gene. V dropped 4 bases and J dropped 5 bases, with 7 bases sitting between them. Germline V lookup: CDR1 KGHDR, CDR2 SFDVKD. The CDR3 spans 12 residues.

The chain recombines TRBV5-1 with TRBJ1-2; D gene unclear. This CDR3 spans 16 amino acids. Looked up from germline, CDR1 is SGHRS and CDR2 is YFSETQ. V gave up 0 bases and J gave up 5 bases, with 17 bases separating them. The CDR3 spells CASSLALPDGKYGYTF. As DNA, the CDR3 is TGCGCCAGCAGCTTGGCCCTTCCGGACGGAAAGTATGGCTACACCTTC.

The CDR3, as DNA: TGCAGTGCTAGAGGGACAGTTTACTACGAGCAGTACTTC. It encodes CSARGTVYYEQYF. The rearrangement links TRBV20-1 to TRBJ2-7, with a tentative D call TRBD1 (6 bases). V gave up 1 base and J gave up 3 bases, with 10 bases separating them. This CDR3 is built from 13 residues. CDR1 DFQATT and CDR2 SNEGSKA come from the germline V gene (reference sequence).

The chain links TRBV28 to TRBJ2-7; D possibly corresponds to TRBD1 (6 bases). Trimming stripped 5 bases from V and 2 bases from J, with 16 bases between. The CDR3 loop spans 15 amino acids. CDR1 is MDHEN, CDR2 SYDVKM, per germline. DNA for the CDR3: TGTGCCAGCAGTATAAGACAGGCTTTGGCCTACGAGCAGTACTTC. Translated: CASSIRQALAYEQYF.

The chain links TRBV7-8 to TRBJ2-7; possible D gene TRBD2, 7 bases. Germline V gene sequence: CDR1 SGHVS, CDR2 FQNEAQ. CDR3 length equals 15 residues. Trimming removed 5 bases from V and 1 base from J, with 15 bases in between. In nucleotides, the CDR3 is TGTGCCAGCAGCGGGTACGGGGGGCCTTCCTACGAGCAGTACTTC. Translating gives CASSGYGGPSYEQYF.

CDR3 DNA sequence: TGTGCCAGCAGCCACTATCACGGACTCAGCTCCTACGAGCAGTACTTC. This sequence encodes CASSHYHGLSSYEQYF. The chain combines TRBV7-9 with TRBJ2-7, with D perhaps matching TRBD2 (5 bases). The V gene's germline CDR1 is SEHNR and CDR2 FQNEAQ (reference sequence). Trimming stripped 5 bases from V and 0 bases from J, with 17 bases between. This CDR3 spans 16 amino acids.

The chain carries TRBV7-3 and TRBJ2-3, with TRBD2 identical over 14 bases. V was pared by 7 bases and J by 11 bases, with 11 bases of the junction left unmatched. The length of the CDR3 is 15 residues. Per the germline V gene, CDR1 is SGHTA and CDR2 is FQGTGA. CDR3 region: CASNLGTSGSAMQYF. CDR3 DNA: TGTGCCAGCAACCTCGGGACTAGCGGGAGTGCTATGCAGTATTTT.

The rearrangement joins TRBV20-1 to TRBJ1-2; D is perhaps TRBD1 (5 bases). Trimming took 3 bases from V and 0 from J, leaving 17 bases between them. Germline V gives CDR1 DFQATT, CDR2 SNEGSKA (reference sequence). This CDR3 has 16 amino acids. The CDR3 protein is CSASVGGATSNYGYTF. Written as DNA, the CDR3 is TGCAGTGCTAGTGTGGGAGGGGCCACCTCTAACTATGGCTACACCTTC.

This rearrangement joins TRBV6-5 to TRBJ2-7; D is unresolved. Looked up from germline, CDR1 is MNHEY and CDR2 is SVGAGI. The CDR3 totals 14 residues. V lost 6 bases and J lost 3, with 15 bases in between. In DNA form, the CDR3 reads TGTGCCAGCAGACCAGAAGGGCCACTCTACGAGCAGTACTTC. Its protein product is CASRPEGPLYEQYF.

The chain has TRBV6-4 and TRBJ2-1; 7 bases map to TRBD1. Unmatched junction bases numbered 8, after V lost 0 bases and J lost 6 bases. From germline, CDR1 is MRHNA and CDR2 SNTAGT. This CDR3 is 16 amino acids long. The CDR3 nucleotides are TGTGCCAGCAGTGACTCGTTCGTATCAGGGGGCAATGAGCAGTTCTTC. It codes for CASSDSFVSGGNEQFF.

The chain links TRBV24-1 to TRBJ2-3; D is unresolved. V was cut by 6 bases and J by 4 bases, with 4 bases left in between. Germline CDR1 reads KGHDR; CDR2 reads SFDVKD. CDR3 size: 11 residues. The CDR3 loop reads CATSFADTQYF. Here the CDR3 DNA reads TGTGCCACCAGTTTCGCAGATACGCAGTATTTT.